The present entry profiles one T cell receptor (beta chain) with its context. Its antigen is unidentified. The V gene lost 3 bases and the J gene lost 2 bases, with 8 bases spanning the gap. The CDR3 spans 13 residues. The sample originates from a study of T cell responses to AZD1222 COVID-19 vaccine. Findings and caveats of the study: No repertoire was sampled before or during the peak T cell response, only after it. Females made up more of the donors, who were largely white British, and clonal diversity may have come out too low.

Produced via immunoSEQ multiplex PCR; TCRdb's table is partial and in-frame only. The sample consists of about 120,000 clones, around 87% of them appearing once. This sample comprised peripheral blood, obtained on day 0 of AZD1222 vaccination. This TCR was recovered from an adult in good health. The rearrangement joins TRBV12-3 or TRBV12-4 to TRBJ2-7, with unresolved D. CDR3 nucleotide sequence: TGTGCCAGCAGTTTCGGCGGTACCTACGAGCAGTACTTC. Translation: CASSFGGTYEQYF.